The clone carrying this T cell receptor beta chain was observed a single time. These data come from a study of cytomegalovirus exposure and HLA in healthy donors. The PCR used 60 Vbeta and 13 Jbeta primers. The method was immunoSEQ multiplex PCR; TCRdb's version includes in-frame clones alone and lacks a portion of them. The sample gives about 130,000 clones, roughly 81% of which show up once; 1.1% is in the top ten. The sample consisted of PBMCs. This clonotype was obtained from a woman aged 25-40 years in good health and CMV-seronegative.

CDR3 sequence reads: CASSPWTGGNSPLHF. DNA of the CDR3: TGTGCCAGCAGCCCCTGGACAGGTGGTAATTCACCCCTCCACTTT. The chain couples TRBV7-2 to TRBJ1-6; TRBD1 agrees at 7 bases. V gave up 5 bases and J gave up 6 bases; unmatched junction bases: 7. The CDR3 sequence is 15 residues long. Looked up from germline, CDR1 is SGHTA and CDR2 is FQGNSA.